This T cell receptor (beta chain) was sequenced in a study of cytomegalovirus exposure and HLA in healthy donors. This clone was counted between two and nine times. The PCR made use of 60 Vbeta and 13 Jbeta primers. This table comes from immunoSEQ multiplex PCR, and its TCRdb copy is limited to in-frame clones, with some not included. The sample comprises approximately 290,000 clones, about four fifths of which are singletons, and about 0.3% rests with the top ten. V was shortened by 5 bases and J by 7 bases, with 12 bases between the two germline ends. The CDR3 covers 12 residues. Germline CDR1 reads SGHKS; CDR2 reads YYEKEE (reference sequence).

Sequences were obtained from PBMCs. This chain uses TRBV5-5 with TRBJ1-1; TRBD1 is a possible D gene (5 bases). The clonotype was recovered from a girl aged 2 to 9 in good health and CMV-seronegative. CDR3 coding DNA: TGTGCCAGCAGTCAAGACAGCTTTGAAGCTTTCTTT. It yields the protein CASSQDSFEAFF.